This TCR beta chain was found in a study of blood T cell repertoires in COVID-19. Study overall: Donors in the United States, Italy and Spain gave samples during acute or convalescent COVID-19.

In the study's own analysis: Reference gene primer amplification in the assay estimated nucleated cell counts. Sequenced by immunoSEQ multiplex PCR; TCRdb stores in-frame clones only, minus some. The V and J calls and clone size are taken from that table; D and trimming were inferred from the DNA. The table has over 200,000 clones, 80% to 90% seen once. From germline, CDR1 is SGHAT and CDR2 FQDESV (reference sequence). The CDR3 has 14 amino acids. With 5 bases clipped from V and 3 bases from J, the junction kept 7 bases outside the gene matches. The source of this sequence is a woman between 50 and 59 years old with acute or convalescent COVID-19. The sample taken for sequencing was peripheral blood. The V call is TRBV11-1, the J call TRBJ2-7; 7 bases agree with TRBD1. The CDR3 protein is CASSPFRGRYEQYF. CDR3 sequence (DNA): TGTGCCAGCAGCCCCTTTAGGGGGCGCTACGAGCAGTACTTC.